This T cell receptor (beta chain) was sequenced during a study of blood T cell repertoires in COVID-19. To note about this clone: The same CDR3 is also encoded by other DNA sequences in this sample.

In the original analysis: Counts of nucleated cells, estimated from reference gene primer amplification, were obtained. TCRdb keeps only in-frame clones here, not all; method: immunoSEQ multiplex PCR. The V and J calls and clone size come from that table; D and trimming were worked out from the DNA. The repertoire consists of approximately 160,000 clones, with about 87% occurring once and the leading ten covering roughly 0.53%. This TCR was sampled from a man aged 55 to 70 with COVID-19, enrolled during active disease. Sequenced material: peripheral blood.

The CDR3 spells CASSYSGGGYTF. In nucleotides, the CDR3 is TGTGCCAGCAGTTACTCAGGGGGTGGCTACACCTTC. V and J are TRBV6-5 and TRBJ1-2; TRBD1 might be the D (6 bases). Germline CDR1 MNHEY, CDR2 SVGAGI. V lost 0 bases, J lost 7 bases, and 6 bases lay in between. The CDR3 sequence is 12 residues long.